This passage covers 9 T cell receptor beta chains from one sample sequenced in a study of technical replicates of blood from a few donors. TCRdb keeps only in-frame clones here, not all; method: immunoSEQ multiplex PCR. The table lists roughly 90,000 clones, 90% to 96% of them singletons. Sequenced sample: T cells isolated from PBMCs. All receptors derive from a human donor in good health.

The J gene is TRBJ2-1, the V gene TRBV28, with 11 bases matching TRBD2. The germline V gene encodes CDR1 MDHEN and CDR2 SYDVKM. Trimming at V came to 6 bases and at J to 3 bases, leaving 10 bases not matched to a gene. The CDR3 totals 17 residues. The CDR3 DNA reads TGTGCCAGCAGCCCCCGACTAGCGGGACGCATCTACAATGAGCAGTTCTTC. Its protein product is CASSPRLAGRIYNEQFF. The whole variable domain, remainder taken from reference TRBV28 and TRBJ2-1, is DVKVTQSSRYLVKRTGEKVFLECVQDMDHENMFWYRQDPGLGLRLIYFSYDVKMKEKGDIPEGYSVSREKKERFSLILESASTNQTSMYLCASSPRLAGRIYNEQFFGPGTRLTVL.

The genes are TRBV9 and TRBJ1-1; TRBD1 might be the D (6 bases). V was cut by 0 bases and J by 1 base, with 13 bases left in between. Per the germline V gene, CDR1 is SGDLS and CDR2 is YYNGEE. This CDR3 has 16 amino acids. The CDR3 DNA follows: TGTGCCAGCAGCGTAGACAGGGTATTGGGGAACACTGAAGCTTTCTTT. Its protein is CASSVDRVLGNTEAFF. Full variable domain (outside the CDR3, taken from reference TRBV9 and TRBJ1-1): DSGVTQTPKHLITATGQRVTLRCSPRSGDLSVYWYQQSLDQGLQFLIQYYNGEERAKGNILERFSAQQFPDLHSELNLSSLELGDSALYFCASSVDRVLGNTEAFFGQGTRLTVV.

The rearrangement links TRBV9 to TRBJ2-7; D remains ambiguous. Germline CDR1 SGDLS, CDR2 YYNGEE. V lost 6 bases to trimming and J lost 6 bases, with 4 bases between them. The CDR3 is made up of 9 amino acids. CDR3 residues: CASIGEQYF. The CDR3 bases are TGTGCCAGCATCGGCGAGCAGTACTTC.

V gene TRBV9 combines with J gene TRBJ2-3; 7 bases agree with TRBD1. The length of the CDR3 is 19 residues. The ends lost 1 base at V and 0 bases at J; junction bases unmatched: 14. Germline values: CDR1 SGDLS, CDR2 YYNGEE. CDR3 sequence reads: CASSVPKDRQGTSTDTQYF. In DNA, the CDR3 is TGTGCCAGCAGCGTACCCAAAGACAGACAGGGTACCAGCACAGATACGCAGTATTTT.

The chain employs TRBV10-3 and TRBJ2-5; a possible D gene is TRBD2 (7 bases). CDR1 is ENHRY and CDR2 is SYGVKD in the germline V gene. The V gene lost 6 bases and the J gene lost 4 bases, with 15 bases spanning the gap. This CDR3 region has 14 residues. Here the CDR3 DNA reads TGTGCCATCAGCCAAGGGGGGGACGGAGAGACCCAGTACTTC. Encoded protein: CAISQGGDGETQYF.

This sequence joins TRBV30 and TRBJ1-1; D is undetermined. The length of the CDR3 is 13 residues. V was trimmed by 0 bases and J by 8 bases, leaving 13 bases between them. CDR1 and CDR2 (germline): GTSNPN, SVGIG (reference sequence). CDR3 coding DNA: TGTGCCTGGAGTGTACTGGGCCCGGGGGAAGCTTTCTTT. Amino acids: CAWSVLGPGEAFF.

V is TRBV6-5 and J is TRBJ1-1; D gene unclear. Germline values: CDR1 MNHEY, CDR2 SVGAGI. The V and J ends lost 0 bases and 2 bases respectively, with 4 bases between them. The CDR3 length is 13 residues. The CDR3 bases are TGTGCCAGCAGTTACTCTACAAACACTGAAGCTTTCTTT. This sequence encodes CASSYSTNTEAFF.

V usage is TRBV19 and J usage is TRBJ1-1; possibly TRBD1 for D (6 bases). This CDR3 has 12 amino acids. Germline CDR1 and CDR2: LNHDA and SQIVND (reference sequence). The V end was cut by 5 bases, the J end by 4 bases, with 8 bases between. CDR3 bases: TGTGCCAGTAGTGCAGGGGCCACTGAAGCTTTCTTT. This gives the protein CASSAGATEAFF. The full variable domain, rest sourced from reference TRBV19 and TRBJ1-1, is DGGITQSPKYLFRKEGQNVTLSCEQNLNHDAMYWYRQDPGQGLRLIYYSQIVNDFQKGDIAEGYSVSREKKESFPLTVTSAQKNPTAFYLCASSAGATEAFFGQGTRLTVV.

This sequence joins TRBV18 and TRBJ2-7; D perhaps matches TRBD2 (5 bases). The germline CDR1 and CDR2 sequences are KGHSH and LQKENI. The CDR3 is made up of 11 amino acids. Trimming stripped 6 bases from V and 5 bases from J, with 8 bases between. CDR3 sequence (DNA): TGTGCCAGCTCGATTAGCGACGAGCAGTACTTC. Amino acids: CASSISDEQYF.